This entry lists 10 T cell receptor beta chains sequenced from one sample in a study of blood T cells in healthy people across ages. The use of a sample-barcoded 5' primer and a J-beta primer mix characterized a second PCR of roughly 6 to 12 cycles. TCRdb processed the 5' RACE reads anew with MiXCR; each CDR3 protein has one entry. The table lists some 1.4 million distinct CDR3 sequences, 42% of them singletons. The sample consisted of blood. The source of these receptors is a woman under 30 in good health.

In nucleotides, the CDR3 is TGTGCCAGCAGCTCAGTCGACGCCACCAGCTACAATGAGCAGTTCTTC. Amino acid sequence: CASSSVDATSYNEQFF. The chain joins TRBV7-8 to TRBJ2-1, with unresolved D. V gave up 4 bases and J gave up 3 bases, with 16 bases separating them. The CDR3 is 16 amino acids. Germline V lookup: CDR1 SGHVS, CDR2 FQNEAQ. The variable domain in full, with the rest retrieved from reference TRBV7-8 and TRBJ2-1, is GAGVSQSPRYKVAKRGQDVALRCDPISGHVSLFWYQQALGQGPEFLTYFQNEAQLDKSGLPSDRFFAERPEGSVSTLKIQRTQQEDSAVYLCASSSVDATSYNEQFFGPGTRLTVL.

This chain uses TRBV7-2 with TRBJ2-5, with D possibly being TRBD1 or TRBD2 (5 bases each). Trimming removed 5 bases from V and 11 bases from J, with 18 bases in between. Germline CDR1 is SGHTA and CDR2 is FQGNSA. This CDR3 spans 13 amino acids. The DNA of the CDR3 is TGTGCCAGCAGCAAAGAGGGGCACAATGAGCAGTACTTC. Encoded protein: CASSKEGHNEQYF.

J is TRBJ2-4 and V is TRBV27; TRBD1 is a possible D gene (5 bases). CDR3 length: 15 residues. CDR1 is MNHEY and CDR2 is SMNVEV in the germline V gene (reference sequence). V lost 0 bases to trimming and J lost 7 bases, with 13 bases between them. The CDR3 loop is CASSLSPNAGNIQYF. As DNA, the CDR3 is TGTGCCAGCAGTTTATCGCCAAACGCAGGGAACATTCAGTACTTC.

CDR3 DNA sequence: TGTGCCATCAGTGAGCGGGGACAGATATACTATGGCTACACCTTC. Its translation is CAISERGQIYYGYTF. The chain uses TRBV10-3 and TRBJ1-2; 7 bases line up with TRBD1. CDR1 and CDR2 from the germline V gene are ENHRY and SYGVKD. This CDR3 spans 15 amino acids. Losses at the gene ends were 2 bases for V and 3 bases for J; bases not matched to a gene: 6.

This clonotype has a single count. CDR3 DNA: TGTGCCAGCAGTTTATCCTCGATTGCAGCTTTCTTT. Translation gives CASSLSSIAAFF. The chain combines TRBV28 with TRBJ1-1; D ambiguous. Trimming shortened V by 1 base and J by 10 bases, and 10 bases separated the two germline ends. Germline CDR1 is MDHEN and CDR2 is SYDVKM. The CDR3 is 12 amino acids.

This chain uses TRBV20-1 with TRBJ2-7, with TRBD2 identical over 8 bases. The J call may be mistaken, given a closer DNA end match to TRBJ2-5. CDR1 and CDR2 from the germline V gene are DFQATT and SNEGSKA (reference sequence). This CDR3 comprises 13 residues. CDR3 sequence: CSARIGGEETQYF. CDR3 nucleotides: TGCAGTGCACGGATCGGGGGGGAAGAGACCCAGTACTTC.

Only a few counts were recorded for this clonotype. CDR3 in DNA: TGCGCCAGCAGTTCGATAGCGGGAAGGAGCACAGATACGCAGTATTTT. Its protein is CASSSIAGRSTDTQYF. The J gene is TRBJ2-3, the V gene TRBV5-1; TRBD2 aligns across 8 bases. This CDR3 spans 16 amino acids. Per germline, CDR1 SGHRS and CDR2 YFSETQ. V was pared by 5 bases and J by 0 bases, with 8 bases of the junction left unmatched.

This rearrangement joins TRBV7-9 to TRBJ2-1, with a tentative D call TRBD2 (7 bases). The DNA matches TRBJ2-7 better at its end, which makes the J call doubtful. Germline V gives CDR1 SEHNR, CDR2 FQNEAQ (reference sequence). CDR3 length: 19 residues. CDR3 sequence reads: CASSFGGAAVDVSYNEQYF. The CDR3, as DNA: TGTGCCAGCAGCTTTGGGGGGGCGGCGGTAGATGTGTCCTACAATGAGCAGTACTTC.

This clonotype turned up a few times. The chain joins TRBV12-3 or TRBV12-4 to TRBJ2-1; weak D call: TRBD2 (6 bases). CDR3 length: 11 residues. Trimming stripped 1 base from V and 12 bases from J, with 7 bases between. CDR3 bases: TGTGCCAGCAGTTTAGAGGGAGGGCAGTTCTTC. It codes for CASSLEGGQFF.

This clonotype was recorded only once. The chain is built from TRBV20-1 and TRBJ2-7, with unresolved D. The germline V gene has CDR1 DFQATT and CDR2 SNEGSKA (reference sequence). The CDR3 is 11 amino acids. Trimming shortened V by 7 bases and J by 7 bases, and 14 bases separated the two germline ends. The CDR3 protein is CSVTTPPEQYF. CDR3 nucleotide sequence: TGCAGTGTTACGACCCCACCAGAGCAGTACTTC.